The next 2 T cell receptor beta chains were all read from a single sample in a study of shared clonotypes between healthy human individuals. It was CD45RO-negative cells, positively selected for CCR7, that made up naive CD8 cells, with terminally differentiated effector memory CD45RA+ cells excluded. This table comes from immunoSEQ multiplex PCR, and its TCRdb copy is limited to in-frame clones, with some not included. Of over 2,000,000 clones in the sample, around 95% were seen once. The sample taken for sequencing was naive CD8+ T cells from PBMCs. Receptors originate from a young man in good health. Some clones in this sample may be carry-over from other donors' samples.

With respect to this clone: Other DNA sequences of this sample code for an identical CDR3. The V call is TRBV10-3, the J call TRBJ1-2; D unresolved. This CDR3 region has 12 residues. Germline V gene sequence: CDR1 ENHRY, CDR2 SYGVKD. V was cut by 8 bases and J by 0 bases, with 7 bases left in between. This CDR3 is CAIGQSNYGYTF. CDR3 bases: TGTGCCATCGGGCAGTCTAACTATGGCTACACCTTC.

The chain joins TRBV9 to TRBJ1-4, with a tentative D call TRBD1 (5 bases). From germline, CDR1 is SGDLS and CDR2 YYNGEE. Trimming removed 4 bases from V and 12 bases from J, with 13 bases in between. The CDR3 is 12 residues long. The CDR3 DNA reads as TGTGCCAGCAGCCCAGGGTGGGGAGAACTGTTTTTT. Its protein product is CASSPGWGELFF.